The sequence of this T cell receptor beta chain was determined in a study of control samples from healthy donors and cancer patients. The protocol was immunoSEQ multiplex PCR, while the TCRdb copy is restricted to in-frame clones and leaves out a portion. The sample shows about 65,000 clones, 90% of them seen only once. V lost 7 bases and J 0 bases, leaving 7 bases between the germline ends. Germline-derived CDR1 and CDR2 are LGHNA and YNFKEQ. The CDR3 has 13 amino acids. The receptor was isolated from a woman between 50 and 59 years old with colorectal cancer. The gene calls are TRBV4-2 and TRBJ2-1; the D is unclear. Sequenced input: PBMCs. The CDR3, as DNA: TGTGCCAGCAACGACGGCTCCTACAATGAGCAGTTCTTC. Translation: CASNDGSYNEQFF.